Sequencing of this TCR beta chain was carried out in a study of post-analysis software for immune sequencing data. As to this clonotype: The antigen remains unidentified.

The TCR beta cDNA libraries contained unique molecular identifiers. One entry per CDR3 protein, called by TCRdb with MiXCR from the PCR reads. The sample carries about 380,000 distinct CDR3 sequences, approximately 38% recorded once. The study, taken as a whole, reports: Patients showed TRBV5-6, TRBV5-1 and TRBV20-1 among four to six TRBV segments more frequent than in controls.

Germline-derived CDR1 and CDR2 are ENHRY and SYGVKD. The CDR3 is 12 amino acids. V was pared by 3 bases and J by 9 bases, with 9 bases between. The sample consisted of blood. The receptor was derived from a girl between 10 and 17 years old with multiple sclerosis. This sequence joins TRBV10-3 and TRBJ2-1; D is unclear. CDR3 in DNA: TGTGCCATCAGTGAAGGAGCCCCTGAGCAGTTCTTC. Translating it yields CAISEGAPEQFF.